This record covers a single TCR beta chain. This sample was included in a study of blood T cells in healthy people across ages. V was clipped by 5 bases and J by 3 bases, with 10 bases between them. The CDR3 totals 13 residues. Germline lookup yields CDR1 SGHNT and CDR2 YYREEE (reference sequence). Researchers isolated at least 7 million PBMCs per sample. The use of a sample-barcoded 5' primer and a J-beta primer mix characterized a second PCR of roughly 6 to 11 cycles. TCRdb processed the 5' RACE reads anew with MiXCR; each CDR3 protein has one entry. The sample consists of over 1,500,000 distinct CDR3 sequences, roughly 50% of them appearing once.

The chain links TRBV5-4 to TRBJ2-3; unclear D gene. The sequence came from a woman in her thirties or forties in good health. Sequencing input: blood. CDR3 amino acids: CASRNRPTDTQYF. The CDR3 DNA reads as TGTGCCAGCAGAAACCGTCCGACAGATACGCAGTATTTT. Using reference TRBV5-4 and TRBJ2-3 for the parts outside the CDR3, the full variable domain is ETGVTQSPTHLIKTRGQQVTLRCSSQSGHNTVSWYQQALGQGPQFIFQYYREEENGRGNFPPRFSGLQFPNYSSELNVNALELDDSALYLCASRNRPTDTQYFGPGTRLTVL.